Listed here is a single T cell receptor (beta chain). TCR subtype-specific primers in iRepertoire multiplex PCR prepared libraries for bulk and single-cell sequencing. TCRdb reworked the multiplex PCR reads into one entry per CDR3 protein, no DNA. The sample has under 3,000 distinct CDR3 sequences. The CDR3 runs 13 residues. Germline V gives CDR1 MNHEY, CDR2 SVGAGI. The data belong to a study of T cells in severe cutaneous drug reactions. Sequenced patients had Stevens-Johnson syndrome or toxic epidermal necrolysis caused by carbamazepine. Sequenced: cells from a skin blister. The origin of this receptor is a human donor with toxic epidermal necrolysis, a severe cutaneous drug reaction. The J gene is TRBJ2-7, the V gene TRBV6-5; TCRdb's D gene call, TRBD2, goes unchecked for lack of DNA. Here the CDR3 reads CASNPEAGYEQYF.